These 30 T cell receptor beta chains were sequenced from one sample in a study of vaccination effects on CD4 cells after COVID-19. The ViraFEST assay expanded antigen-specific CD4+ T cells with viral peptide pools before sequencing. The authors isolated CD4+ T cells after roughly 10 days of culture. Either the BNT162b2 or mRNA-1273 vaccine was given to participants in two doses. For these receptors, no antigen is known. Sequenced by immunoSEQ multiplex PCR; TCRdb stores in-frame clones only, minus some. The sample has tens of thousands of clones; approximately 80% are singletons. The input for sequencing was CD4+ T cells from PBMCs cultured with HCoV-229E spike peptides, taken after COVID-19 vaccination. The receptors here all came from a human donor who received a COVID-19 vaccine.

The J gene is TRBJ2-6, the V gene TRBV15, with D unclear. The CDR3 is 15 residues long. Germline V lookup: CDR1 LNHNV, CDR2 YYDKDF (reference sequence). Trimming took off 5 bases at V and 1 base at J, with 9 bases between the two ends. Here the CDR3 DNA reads TGTGCCACCAGCGAATGGGAATCTGGGGCCAACGTCCTGACTTTC. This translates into CATSEWESGANVLTF.

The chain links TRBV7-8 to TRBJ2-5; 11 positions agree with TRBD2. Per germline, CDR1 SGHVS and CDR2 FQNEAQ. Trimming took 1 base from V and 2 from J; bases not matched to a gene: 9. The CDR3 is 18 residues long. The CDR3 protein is CASSLVVAGGPSQETQYF. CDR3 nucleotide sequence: TGTGCCAGCAGCTTAGTAGTAGCGGGGGGGCCATCACAAGAGACCCAGTACTTC. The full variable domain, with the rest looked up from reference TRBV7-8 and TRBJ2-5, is GAGVSQSPRYKVAKRGQDVALRCDPISGHVSLFWYQQALGQGPEFLTYFQNEAQLDKSGLPSDRFFAERPEGSVSTLKIQRTQQEDSAVYLCASSLVVAGGPSQETQYFGPGTRLLVL.

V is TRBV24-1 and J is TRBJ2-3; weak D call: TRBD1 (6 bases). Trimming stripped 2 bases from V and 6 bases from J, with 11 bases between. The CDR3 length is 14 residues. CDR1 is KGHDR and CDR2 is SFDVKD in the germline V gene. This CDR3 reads CATSDSGQTDTQYF. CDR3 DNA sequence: TGTGCCACCAGTGATTCGGGACAAACGGATACGCAGTATTTT.

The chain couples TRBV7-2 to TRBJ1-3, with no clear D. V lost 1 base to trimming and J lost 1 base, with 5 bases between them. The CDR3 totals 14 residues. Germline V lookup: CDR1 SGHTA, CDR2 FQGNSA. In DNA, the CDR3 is TGTGCCAGCAGCTTAGTATTGTCTGGAAACACCATATATTTT. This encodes CASSLVLSGNTIYF.

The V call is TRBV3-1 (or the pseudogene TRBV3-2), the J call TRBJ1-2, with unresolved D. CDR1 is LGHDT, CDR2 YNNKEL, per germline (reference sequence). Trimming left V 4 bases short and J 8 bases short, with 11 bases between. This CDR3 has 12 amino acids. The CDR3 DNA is TGTGCCAGCAGCCCGGGGAGACTGGGCTACACCTTC. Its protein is CASSPGRLGYTF.

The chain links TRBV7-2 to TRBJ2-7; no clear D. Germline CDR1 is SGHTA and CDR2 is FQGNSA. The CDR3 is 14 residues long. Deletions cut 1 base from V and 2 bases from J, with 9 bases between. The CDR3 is CASSLGSWTYEQYV. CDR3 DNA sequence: TGTGCCAGCAGCTTAGGTTCGTGGACCTACGAGCAGTACGTC.

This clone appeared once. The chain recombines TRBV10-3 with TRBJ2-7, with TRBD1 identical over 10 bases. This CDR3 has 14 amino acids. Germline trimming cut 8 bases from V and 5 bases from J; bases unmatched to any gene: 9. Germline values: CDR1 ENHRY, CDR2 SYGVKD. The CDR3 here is CAIGDRGQGNEQYV. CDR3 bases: TGTGCCATCGGAGACAGGGGGCAAGGGAACGAGCAGTACGTC.

The CDR3 bases are TGTGCCAGCAGCTTGCGCCCGGCAGGGGAGCTGTTTTTT. Translated: CASSLRPAGELFF. V usage is TRBV5-6 and J usage is TRBJ2-2, with D unclear. This CDR3 spans 13 amino acids. The germline gives CDR1 SGHDT, CDR2 YYEEEE. The ends were cut back, 1 base at V and 8 bases at J, with 9 bases in the middle.

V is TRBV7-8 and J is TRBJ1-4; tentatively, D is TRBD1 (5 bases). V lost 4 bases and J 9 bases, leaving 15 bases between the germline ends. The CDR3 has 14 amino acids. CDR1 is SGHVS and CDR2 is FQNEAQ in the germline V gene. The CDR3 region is CASSSGTHGKKLFF. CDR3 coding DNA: TGTGCCAGCAGCTCCGGGACCCACGGGAAAAAACTGTTTTTT.

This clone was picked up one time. Written as DNA, the CDR3 is TGCGCCAGCAGCTTGGTTGTAGTGGACCAAGAGACCCAGTACTTC. Amino acid sequence: CASSLVVVDQETQYF. The V gene is TRBV5-1, the J gene TRBJ2-5; D remains ambiguous. CDR3 length: 15 amino acids. Trimming took off 0 bases at V and 0 bases at J, with 9 bases between the two ends. CDR1 is SGHRS, CDR2 YFSETQ, per germline.

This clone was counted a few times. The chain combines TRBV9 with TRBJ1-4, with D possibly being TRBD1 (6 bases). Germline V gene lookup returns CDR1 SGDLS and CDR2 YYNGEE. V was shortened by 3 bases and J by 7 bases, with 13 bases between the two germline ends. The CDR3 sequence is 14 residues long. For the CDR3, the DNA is TGTGCCAGCAGCGAGGGGGTGGGTCGTGAAAAACTGTTTTTT. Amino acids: CASSEGVGREKLFF. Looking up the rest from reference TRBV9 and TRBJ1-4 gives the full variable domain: DSGVTQTPKHLITATGQRVTLRCSPRSGDLSVYWYQQSLDQGLQFLIQYYNGEERAKGNILERFSAQQFPDLHSELNLSSLELGDSALYFCASSEGVGREKLFFGSGTQLSVL.

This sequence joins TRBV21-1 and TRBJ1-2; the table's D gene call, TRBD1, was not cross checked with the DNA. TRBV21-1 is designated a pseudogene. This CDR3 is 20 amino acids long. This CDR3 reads CASSNGWCRGQGRLGYGYTF. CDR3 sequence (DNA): TGTGCCAGCAGCAACGGGTGGTGTCGGGGACAGGGAAGATTGGGCTATGGCTACACCTTC.

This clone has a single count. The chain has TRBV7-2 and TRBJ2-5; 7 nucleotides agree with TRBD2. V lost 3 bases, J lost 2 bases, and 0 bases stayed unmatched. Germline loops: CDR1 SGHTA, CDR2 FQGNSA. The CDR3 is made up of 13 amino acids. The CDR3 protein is CASSFSGQETQYF. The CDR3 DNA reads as TGTGCCAGCAGCTTTAGCGGGCAAGAGACCCAGTACTTC.

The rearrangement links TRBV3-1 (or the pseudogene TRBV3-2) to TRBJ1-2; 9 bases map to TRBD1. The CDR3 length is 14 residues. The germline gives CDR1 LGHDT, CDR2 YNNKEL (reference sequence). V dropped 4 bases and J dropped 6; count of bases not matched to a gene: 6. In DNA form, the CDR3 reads TGTGCCAGCAGCCTACGACAGGGGGGAAATGGCTACACCTTC. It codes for CASSLRQGGNGYTF.

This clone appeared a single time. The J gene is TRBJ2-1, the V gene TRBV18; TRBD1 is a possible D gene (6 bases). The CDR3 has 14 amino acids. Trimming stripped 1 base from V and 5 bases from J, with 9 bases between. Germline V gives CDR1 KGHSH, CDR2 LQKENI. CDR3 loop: CASSPRQGNNEQFF. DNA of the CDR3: TGTGCCAGCTCACCACGCCAGGGGAACAATGAGCAGTTCTTC.

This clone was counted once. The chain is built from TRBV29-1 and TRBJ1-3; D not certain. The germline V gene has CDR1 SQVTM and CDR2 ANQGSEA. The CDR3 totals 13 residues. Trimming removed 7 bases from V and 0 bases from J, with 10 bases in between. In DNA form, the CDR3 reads TGCAGCGCAATACAGAACTCTGGAAACACCATATATTTT. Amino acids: CSAIQNSGNTIYF. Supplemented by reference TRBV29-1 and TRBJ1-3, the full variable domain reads SAVISQKPSRDICQRGTSLTIQCQVDSQVTMMFWYRQQPGQSLTLIATANQGSEATYESGFVIDKFPISRPNLTFSTLTVSNMSPEDSSIYLCSAIQNSGNTIYFGEGSWLTVV.

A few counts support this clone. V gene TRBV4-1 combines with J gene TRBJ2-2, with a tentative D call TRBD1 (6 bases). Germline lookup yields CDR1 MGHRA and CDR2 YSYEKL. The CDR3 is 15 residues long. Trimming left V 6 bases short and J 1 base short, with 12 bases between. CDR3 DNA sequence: TGCGCCAGCAGGACAGGTTTAGGGAACACCGGGGAGCTGTTTTTT. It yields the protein CASRTGLGNTGELFF.

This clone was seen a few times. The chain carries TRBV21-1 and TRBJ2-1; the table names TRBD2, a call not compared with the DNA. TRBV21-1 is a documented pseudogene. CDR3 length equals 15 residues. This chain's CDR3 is CASSSLAGIYNEQFF. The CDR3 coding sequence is TGTGCCAGCAGCAGTCTAGCGGGCATTTACAATGAGCAGTTCTTC.

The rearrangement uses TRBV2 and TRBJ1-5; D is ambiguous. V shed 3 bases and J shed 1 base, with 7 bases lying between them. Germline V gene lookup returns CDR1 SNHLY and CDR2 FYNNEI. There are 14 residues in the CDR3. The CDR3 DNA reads TGTGCCAGCAGTGATGTGTCAAGCAATCAGCCCCAGCATTTT. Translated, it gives CASSDVSSNQPQHF.

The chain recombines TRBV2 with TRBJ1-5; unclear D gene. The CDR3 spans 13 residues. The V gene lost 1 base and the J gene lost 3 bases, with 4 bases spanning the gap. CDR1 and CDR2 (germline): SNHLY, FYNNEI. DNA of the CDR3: TGTGCCAGCAGTGAAGTCAACAATCAGCCCCAGCATTTT. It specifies CASSEVNNQPQHF.

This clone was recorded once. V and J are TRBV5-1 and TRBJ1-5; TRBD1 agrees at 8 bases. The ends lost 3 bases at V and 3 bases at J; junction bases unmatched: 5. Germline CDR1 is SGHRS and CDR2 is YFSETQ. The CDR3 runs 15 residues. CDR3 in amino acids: CASSWGTGFNQPQHF. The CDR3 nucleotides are TGCGCCAGCAGCTGGGGGACAGGTTTCAATCAGCCCCAGCATTTT. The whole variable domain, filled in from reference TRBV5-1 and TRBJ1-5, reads KAGVTQTPRYLIKTRGQQVTLSCSPISGHRSVSWYQQTPGQGLQFLFEYFSETQRNKGNFPGRFSGRQFSNSRSEMNVSTLELGDSALYLCASSWGTGFNQPQHFGDGTRLSIL.

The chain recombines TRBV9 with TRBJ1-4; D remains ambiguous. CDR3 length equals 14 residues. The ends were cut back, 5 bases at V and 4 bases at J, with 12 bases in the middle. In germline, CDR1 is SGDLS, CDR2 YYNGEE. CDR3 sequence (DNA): TGTGCCAGCAGTAGAACGGCTTTTAATGAAAAACTGTTTTTT. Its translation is CASSRTAFNEKLFF.

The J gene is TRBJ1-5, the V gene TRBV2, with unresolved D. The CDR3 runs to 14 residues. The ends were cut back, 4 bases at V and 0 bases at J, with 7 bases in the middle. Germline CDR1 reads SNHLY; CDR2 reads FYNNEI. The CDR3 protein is CASSGTDSNQPQHF. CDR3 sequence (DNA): TGTGCCAGCAGTGGTACTGATAGCAATCAGCCCCAGCATTTT. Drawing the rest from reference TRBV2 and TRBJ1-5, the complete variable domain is EPEVTQTPSHQVTQMGQEVILRCVPISNHLYFYWYRQILGQKVEFLVSFYNNEISEKSEIFDDQFSVERPDGSNFTLKIRSTKLEDSAMYFCASSGTDSNQPQHFGDGTRLSIL.

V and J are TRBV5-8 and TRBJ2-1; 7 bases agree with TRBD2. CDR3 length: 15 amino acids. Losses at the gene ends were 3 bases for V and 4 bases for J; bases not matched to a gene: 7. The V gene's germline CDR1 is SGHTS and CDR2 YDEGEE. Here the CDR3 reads CASSSRLALYNEQFF. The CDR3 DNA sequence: TGTGCCAGCAGCTCAAGACTAGCCCTTTACAATGAGCAGTTCTTC. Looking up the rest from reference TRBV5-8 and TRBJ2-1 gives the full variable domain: EAGVTQSPTHLIKTRGQQATLRCSPISGHTSVYWYQQALGLGLQFLLWYDEGEERNRGNFPPRFSGRQFPNYSSELNVNALELEDSALYLCASSSRLALYNEQFFGPGTRLTVL.

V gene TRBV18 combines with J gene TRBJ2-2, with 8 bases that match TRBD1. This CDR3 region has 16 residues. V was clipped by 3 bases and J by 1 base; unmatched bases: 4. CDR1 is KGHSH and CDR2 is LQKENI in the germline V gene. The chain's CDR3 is CASSPQGARNTGELFF. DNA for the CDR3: TGTGCCAGCTCACCCCAGGGGGCTAGGAACACCGGGGAGCTGTTTTTT.

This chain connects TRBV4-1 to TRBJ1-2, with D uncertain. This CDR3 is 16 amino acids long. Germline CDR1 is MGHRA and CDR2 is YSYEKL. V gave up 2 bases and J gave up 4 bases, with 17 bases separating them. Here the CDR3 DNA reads TGCGCCAGCAGCCAACCCACAGCCGGGCTACTCTATGGCTACACCTTC. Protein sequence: CASSQPTAGLLYGYTF.

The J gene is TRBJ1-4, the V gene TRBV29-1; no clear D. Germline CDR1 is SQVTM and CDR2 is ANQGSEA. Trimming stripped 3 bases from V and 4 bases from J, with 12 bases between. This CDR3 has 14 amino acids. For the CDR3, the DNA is TGCAGCGTTGATCTTGGAGGTTATAATGAAAAACTGTTTTTT. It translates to CSVDLGGYNEKLFF.

The CDR3 region is CASSPRTEGPPLHF. CDR3 nucleotides: TGTGCCAGCAGCCCGAGGACAGAGGGGCCACCCCTCCACTTT. This sequence joins TRBV7-2 and TRBJ1-6, with D perhaps matching TRBD1 (6 bases). There are 14 residues in the CDR3. With 5 bases removed from V and 11 bases from J, the gap between germline ends came to 16 bases. CDR1 is SGHTA, CDR2 FQGNSA, per germline. Variable domain in full (rest from reference TRBV7-2 and TRBJ1-6): GAGVSQSPSNKVTEKGKDVELRCDPISGHTALYWYRQSLGQGLEFLIYFQGNSAPDKSGLPSDRFSAERTGGSVSTLTIQRTQQEDSAVYLCASSPRTEGPPLHFGNGTRLTVT.

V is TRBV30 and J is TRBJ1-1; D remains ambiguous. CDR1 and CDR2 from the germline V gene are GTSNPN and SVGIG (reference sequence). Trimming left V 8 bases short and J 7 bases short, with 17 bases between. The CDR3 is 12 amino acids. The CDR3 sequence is CAATRLLNEAFF. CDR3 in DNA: TGTGCCGCCACGAGGCTCCTCAATGAAGCTTTCTTT.

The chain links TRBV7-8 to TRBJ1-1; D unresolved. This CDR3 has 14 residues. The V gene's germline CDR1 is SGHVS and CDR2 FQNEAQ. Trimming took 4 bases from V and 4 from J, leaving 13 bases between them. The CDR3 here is CASSSVERLTEAFF. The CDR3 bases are TGTGCCAGCAGCTCCGTGGAGCGCCTCACTGAAGCTTTCTTT.